The 18 T cell receptor beta chains in this list originate from one sample, sequenced in a study of OX40 agonist ivuxolimab in advanced cancers. Data came from immunoSEQ multiplex PCR; TCRdb stores just in-frame clones and leaves some out. The table shows 33,000 or so clones, with about 87% occurring only once. The sequencing used CD4+ or CD8+ T cells sorted from blood, collected in a trial of the OX40 agonist ivuxolimab. The receptors here all came from an adult with an advanced solid tumor such as melanoma, head and neck, liver or kidney cancer.

The rearrangement links TRBV5-5 to TRBJ2-2; tentative D call: TRBD2 (6 bases). Germline lookup yields CDR1 SGHKS and CDR2 YYEKEE (reference sequence). CDR3 length: 14 residues. The V gene lost 4 bases and the J gene lost 6 bases, with 13 bases spanning the gap. The CDR3 reads CASSRDSQSGELFF. The CDR3 region has the DNA TGTGCCAGCAGCCGGGACTCCCAGTCCGGGGAGCTGTTTTTT.

The V gene is TRBV28, the J gene TRBJ2-5; D is unresolved. Germline V gives CDR1 MDHEN, CDR2 SYDVKM. V was clipped by 6 bases and J by 7 bases, with 9 bases between them. The CDR3 runs to 11 residues. The CDR3 region is CASRTHGTQYF. CDR3 sequence (DNA): TGTGCCAGCAGGACCCACGGGACCCAGTACTTC.

The chain uses TRBV6-1 and TRBJ2-7; 10 bases map to TRBD1. The CDR3 has 14 residues. Germline values: CDR1 MNHNS, CDR2 SASEGT. With V trimmed by 2 bases and J by 4 bases, 2 bases remained unmatched. The CDR3 is CASSERDRGYEQYF. CDR3 coding DNA: TGTGCCAGCAGTGAAAGGGACAGGGGTTACGAGCAGTACTTC.

The chain is built from TRBV28 and TRBJ2-6; no clear D. Germline CDR1 reads MDHEN; CDR2 reads SYDVKM. The CDR3 runs 15 residues. The V and J ends lost 6 bases and 2 bases respectively, with 11 bases between them. The CDR3 nucleotides are TGTGCCAGCAGCGACCTCGGAACTGGGGCCAACGTCCTGACTTTC. The encoded protein is CASSDLGTGANVLTF.

CDR3 region: CASNQGGRNTEAFF. CDR3 DNA: TGCGCCAGTAACCAGGGAGGGAGGAACACTGAAGCTTTCTTT. The chain links TRBV10-1 to TRBJ1-1; weak D call: TRBD1 (5 bases). V lost 9 bases and J 1 base, leaving 15 bases between the germline ends. This CDR3 has 14 residues. In germline, CDR1 is WNHNN, CDR2 SYGVQD (reference sequence).

The chain joins TRBV27 to TRBJ1-1; TRBD1 agrees at 7 bases. CDR3 length equals 18 residues. Germline loops: CDR1 MNHEY, CDR2 SMNVEV (reference sequence). Trimming removed 5 bases from V and 4 bases from J; junction bases left unmatched: 19. Here the CDR3 reads CASSRRTGVLRSGTEAFF. In nucleotides, the CDR3 is TGTGCCAGCAGTAGACGTACAGGGGTCCTAAGAAGTGGCACTGAAGCTTTCTTT.

The chain is built from TRBV28 and TRBJ2-2; 9 positions match TRBD2. The CDR3 has 16 residues. With V trimmed by 3 bases and J by 3 bases, 5 bases remained unmatched. Germline V gene lookup returns CDR1 MDHEN and CDR2 SYDVKM. The CDR3 sequence is CASSLSASGDTGELFF. The CDR3, as DNA: TGTGCCAGCAGTTTGTCGGCTAGCGGGGACACCGGGGAGCTGTTTTTT.

The chain is built from TRBV5-1 and TRBJ2-2, with 7 bases aligning to TRBD1. CDR1 SGHRS and CDR2 YFSETQ come from the germline V gene. V lost 4 bases, J lost 1 base, and 7 bases stayed unmatched. The CDR3 is 16 residues long. DNA for the CDR3: TGCGCCAGCAGCCCCGGACAGGCGCAGAACACCGGGGAGCTGTTTTTT. Residues: CASSPGQAQNTGELFF.

The chain joins TRBV5-5 to TRBJ1-1; D gene uncertain. CDR3 length equals 13 residues. Germline V gene sequence: CDR1 SGHKS, CDR2 YYEKEE (reference sequence). V lost 4 bases to trimming and J lost 0 bases, with 7 bases between them. This CDR3 reads CASSLVLNTEAFF. The CDR3 DNA is TGTGCCAGCAGCCTAGTATTGAACACTGAAGCTTTCTTT.

The rearrangement joins TRBV19 to TRBJ2-7; no clear D. CDR1 is LNHDA and CDR2 is SQIVND in the germline V gene (reference sequence). The CDR3 is 14 amino acids. Trimming pared 4 bases from V and 4 bases from J, leaving 14 bases between. The CDR3 is CASSRVASSYEQYF. The DNA for the CDR3 is TGTGCCAGTAGTAGGGTGGCATCGTCTTACGAGCAGTACTTC.

A single count supports this clone. The chain employs TRBV6-5 and TRBJ2-5, with D maybe TRBD1 (5 bases). V was trimmed by 5 bases and J by 5 bases, leaving 18 bases between them. The CDR3 is 15 residues long. Germline V CDR1 and CDR2: MNHEY, SVGAGI. The CDR3, as DNA: TGTGCCAGCAGTAAACCAGGGTTGGGAAAGGAGACCCAGTACTTC. The encoded protein is CASSKPGLGKETQYF.

The chain carries TRBV2 and TRBJ1-5, with D unresolved. The CDR3 spans 13 residues. The germline gives CDR1 SNHLY, CDR2 FYNNEI. Trimming removed 5 bases from V and 4 bases from J, with 9 bases in between. The CDR3 loop is CASSQDGNQPQHF. The CDR3, as DNA: TGTGCCAGCAGTCAGGACGGGAATCAGCCCCAGCATTTT.

Regarding this clone: Other DNA variants within this sample encode the same CDR3. The CDR3 sequence is CASSFDRGGYTF. The CDR3 region has the DNA TGTGCCAGCAGCTTCGACAGGGGGGGCTACACCTTC. V and J are TRBV7-9 and TRBJ1-2, with 9 positions matching TRBD1. The length of the CDR3 is 12 residues. Germline CDR1 and CDR2: SEHNR and FQNEAQ (reference sequence). The ends lost 3 bases at V and 8 bases at J; junction bases unmatched: 1.

V usage is TRBV5-6 and J usage is TRBJ2-5; D tentatively fits TRBD1 or TRBD2 (8 bases each). V lost 0 bases to trimming and J lost 4 bases, with 16 bases between them. Germline-derived CDR1 and CDR2 are SGHDT and YYEEEE. This CDR3 contains 16 residues. Written as DNA, the CDR3 is TGTGCCAGCAGCTTGGCAGGGGGCGCGGGAGGAGAGACCCAGTACTTC. As protein: CASSLAGGAGGETQYF.

The chain has TRBV28 and TRBJ2-5, with 10 bases fitting TRBD1. Germline V gene data show CDR1 as MDHEN and CDR2 as SYDVKM. Trimming took 3 bases from V and 4 from J; bases not matched to a gene: 8. The length of the CDR3 is 16 residues. In nucleotides, the CDR3 is TGTGCCAGCAGTTTGGGGTGGACAGGGGGTTTAGAGACCCAGTACTTC. Translated: CASSLGWTGGLETQYF. Based on the CDR3 plus reference TRBV28 and TRBJ2-5, the full variable domain is DVKVTQSSRYLVKRTGEKVFLECVQDMDHENMFWYRQDPGLGLRLIYFSYDVKMKEKGDIPEGYSVSREKKERFSLILESASTNQTSMYLCASSLGWTGGLETQYFGPGTRLLVL.

This clone was picked up one time. This chain links TRBV7-2 with TRBJ2-1; TRBD2 matches 7 bases. Germline assignment: CDR1 SGHTA and CDR2 FQGNSA. The CDR3 consists of 15 residues. The junction had 8 bases not matched to a gene; V was cut back by 5 bases and J by 4 bases. Here the CDR3 reads CASSPSSGGYNEQFF. The DNA for the CDR3 is TGTGCCAGCAGCCCTTCTAGCGGAGGTTACAATGAGCAGTTCTTC.

The CDR3 DNA reads as TGTGCCAGCAGCTTAGATTCAGGAGTCACCACTGAAGCTTTCTTT. This translates into CASSLDSGVTTEAFF. The chain employs TRBV7-2 and TRBJ1-1; D is undetermined. V gave up 1 base and J gave up 4 bases, with 13 bases separating them. From germline, CDR1 is SGHTA and CDR2 FQGNSA. This CDR3 is built from 15 residues.

CDR3 nucleotide sequence: TGTGCCAGCAGTACGAAGAACGAGCAGTACTTC. Residues: CASSTKNEQYF. The chain combines TRBV2 with TRBJ2-5; no definite D call. The DNA end is a closer match to TRBJ2-7, so the J assignment may be wrong. The CDR3 has 11 residues. Germline V gene sequence: CDR1 SNHLY, CDR2 FYNNEI.